The 13 T cell receptor beta chains below were found in one sample sequenced in a study of spatial heterogeneity in lung cancer. TCRdb used MiXCR to reprocess the 5' RACE reads, holding one entry per CDR3 protein. The sample shows around 2,700 distinct CDR3 sequences, 8.5% of them seen only once. As to time point: sample taken at primary tumor resection. Whole RNA obtained from tumor, nontumor lung or frozen PBMC underwent sequencing without sorting. The sequenced sample was normal lung tissue next to the tumor, obtained at surgery. The receptors stem from a male donor with early-stage non-small cell lung cancer.

This clonotype was counted many times. For a library built for alpha chains, this beta chain is a stray read; little rests on its size. The rearrangement joins TRBV7-9 to TRBJ2-4; D is possibly TRBD1 (6 bases). CDR1 and CDR2 (germline): SEHNR, FQNEAQ (reference sequence). V was trimmed by 2 bases and J by 8 bases, leaving 10 bases between them. This CDR3 contains 13 residues. The CDR3 sequence is CASSLRTVDIQYF. The DNA for the CDR3 is TGTGCCAGCAGCTTAAGGACAGTTGACATTCAGTACTTC.

This clonotype was observed many times. This beta chain represents an off-target read in a library built for alpha chains; its size is of limited meaning. The genes are TRBV24-1 and TRBJ2-3; D may be TRBD1 (5 bases). CDR3 size: 16 residues. Germline V gene lookup returns CDR1 KGHDR and CDR2 SFDVKD. V was shortened by 3 bases and J by 6 bases, with 18 bases between the two germline ends. Here the CDR3 reads CATSDVRVGARDTQYF. The DNA for the CDR3 is TGTGCCACCAGTGATGTCCGGGTTGGGGCCAGGGATACGCAGTATTTT.

Of note for this clonotype: This beta chain lies outside the target of a library built for alpha chains; its clone size means little. The chain recombines TRBV12-3 or TRBV12-4 with TRBJ2-5, with TRBD2 matching over 8 bases. The ends lost 5 bases at V and 5 bases at J; junction bases unmatched: 7. CDR3 size: 14 residues. CDR3 nucleotide sequence: TGTGCCAGCAGTCCTCGGGGGGGCCGCGAGACCCAGTACTTC. This sequence encodes CASSPRGGRETQYF.

In its sample, this clonotype was seen many times. This beta chain lies outside the target of a library built for alpha chains; its clone size means little. The rearrangement joins TRBV19 to TRBJ2-7, with 13 bases matching TRBD2. This CDR3 is 12 amino acids long. The junction had 3 bases not matched to a gene; V was cut back by 9 bases and J by 7 bases. Looked up from germline, CDR1 is LNHDA and CDR2 is SQIVND (reference sequence). CDR3: CASGTSGKEQYF. In DNA form, the CDR3 reads TGTGCCAGCGGGACTAGCGGGAAGGAGCAGTACTTC. Looking up the rest from reference TRBV19 and TRBJ2-7 gives the full variable domain: DGGITQSPKYLFRKEGQNVTLSCEQNLNHDAMYWYRQDPGQGLRLIYYSQIVNDFQKGDIAEGYSVSREKKESFPLTVTSAQKNPTAFYLCASGTSGKEQYFGPGTRLTVT.

This clonotype is deemed medium-sized. This beta chain was picked up by a library intended for alpha chains and is off target, so its count carries little meaning. This rearrangement joins TRBV9 to TRBJ1-6; 7 bases agree with TRBD1. CDR3 length: 15 residues. Germline V gives CDR1 SGDLS, CDR2 YYNGEE. V trimming: 4 bases; J trimming: 6 bases; junction bases outside the gene matches: 7. The CDR3 spells CASSPRQGGNSPLHF. The CDR3 DNA reads TGTGCCAGCAGCCCAAGACAGGGTGGTAATTCACCCCTCCACTTT.

Judged by abundance, this clonotype is medium-sized. The library was prepared for alpha chains; this beta chain is a stray read, so its frequency means little. The J gene is TRBJ2-1, the V gene TRBV28; D unresolved. Germline loops: CDR1 MDHEN, CDR2 SYDVKM. V shed 4 bases and J shed 5 bases, with 15 bases lying between them. The CDR3 extends over 15 amino acids. DNA for the CDR3: TGTGCCAGCAGTTCGATCGACACCCTCCACAATGAGCAGTTCTTC. Amino acids: CASSSIDTLHNEQFF.

Remarks on this clonotype: Because the library targeted alpha chains, this beta chain is an off-target read whose size means little. The V call is TRBV28, the J call TRBJ2-7, with D perhaps matching TRBD1 or TRBD2 (5 bases each). This CDR3 comprises 12 residues. Germline-derived CDR1 and CDR2 are MDHEN and SYDVKM. Trimming shortened V by 10 bases and J by 7 bases, and 17 bases separated the two germline ends. CDR3 nucleotide sequence: TGTGCCAACTCGGGACGGGTAGGAGAGCAGTACTTC. Translation gives CANSGRVGEQYF.

This clonotype is labeled medium-sized (0.01 to 0.1%). This beta chain was picked up by a library intended for alpha chains and is off target, so its count carries little meaning. CDR3 protein: CSVDSGRSGGGELFF. CDR3 in DNA: TGCAGCGTTGATAGCGGGAGGTCGGGCGGCGGGGAGCTGTTTTTT. The rearrangement links TRBV29-1 to TRBJ2-2, with 10 bases fitting TRBD2. The trim removed 3 bases at V and 7 bases at J, leaving 8 bases unmatched. This CDR3 is 15 amino acids long. In germline, CDR1 is SQVTM, CDR2 ANQGSEA.

This clonotype is labeled medium-sized (0.01 to 0.1%). Within a library made for alpha chains, this beta chain is off target, and its count is uninformative. The chain links TRBV12-3 or TRBV12-4 to TRBJ2-1; D perhaps matches TRBD1 (6 bases). V gave up 3 bases and J gave up 6 bases, with 9 bases separating them. The CDR3 consists of 13 residues. CDR3 DNA sequence: TGTGCCAGCAGTTTCCGCAGGGGCAATGAGCAGTTCTTC. This sequence encodes CASSFRRGNEQFF.

By share, this clonotype counts as medium-sized. This beta chain is an off-target read within a library intended for alpha chains, so its frequency means little. This rearrangement joins TRBV6-2 or TRBV6-3 to TRBJ2-7, with D uncertain. Germline V gene lookup returns CDR1 MNHEY and CDR2 SVGEGT. This CDR3 contains 13 residues. The V end lost 5 bases, the J end lost 1 base, and 9 bases lay between the germline ends. As DNA, the CDR3 is TGTGCCAGCAGTCCCATTGATTCCTACGAGCAGTACTTC. Its protein product is CASSPIDSYEQYF.

Comment on this clonotype: With the library built for alpha chains, this beta chain is off target and its frequency is not meaningful. The gene calls are TRBV27 and TRBJ2-1, with 7 nucleotides matching TRBD2. Germline CDR1 MNHEY, CDR2 SMNVEV (reference sequence). The CDR3 is made up of 16 amino acids. V gave up 4 bases and J gave up 5 bases; unmatched junction bases: 11. The CDR3 nucleotides are TGTGCCAGCAGTTCTACAGTGGCGGCGGGGGACAATGAGCAGTTCTTC. This gives the protein CASSSTVAAGDNEQFF.

The sample holds a few counts of this clonotype. Because the library targeted alpha chains, this beta chain is an off-target read whose size means little. This sequence joins TRBV11-2 and TRBJ2-1; 7 bases fit TRBD1. CDR1 SGHAT and CDR2 FQNNGV come from the germline V gene. The trim removed 5 bases at V and 4 bases at J, leaving 8 bases unmatched. The CDR3 extends over 15 amino acids. In nucleotides, the CDR3 is TGTGCCAGCAGCCAGGTGACAGGGAGTTACAATGAGCAGTTCTTC. It specifies CASSQVTGSYNEQFF.

This clonotype was recorded many times. This beta chain lies outside the target of a library built for alpha chains; its clone size means little. The J gene is TRBJ2-1, the V gene TRBV9; D is ambiguous. Trimming removed 0 bases at V and 4 bases at J, with 11 bases between. Germline V gene lookup returns CDR1 SGDLS and CDR2 YYNGEE. This CDR3 has 15 residues. The DNA for the CDR3 is TGTGCCAGCAGCGTAGGCCCGAGCCCTTACAATGAGCAGTTCTTC. It is translated as CASSVGPSPYNEQFF. Variable domain in full (rest from reference TRBV9 and TRBJ2-1): DSGVTQTPKHLITATGQRVTLRCSPRSGDLSVYWYQQSLDQGLQFLIQYYNGEERAKGNILERFSAQQFPDLHSELNLSSLELGDSALYFCASSVGPSPYNEQFFGPGTRLTVL.